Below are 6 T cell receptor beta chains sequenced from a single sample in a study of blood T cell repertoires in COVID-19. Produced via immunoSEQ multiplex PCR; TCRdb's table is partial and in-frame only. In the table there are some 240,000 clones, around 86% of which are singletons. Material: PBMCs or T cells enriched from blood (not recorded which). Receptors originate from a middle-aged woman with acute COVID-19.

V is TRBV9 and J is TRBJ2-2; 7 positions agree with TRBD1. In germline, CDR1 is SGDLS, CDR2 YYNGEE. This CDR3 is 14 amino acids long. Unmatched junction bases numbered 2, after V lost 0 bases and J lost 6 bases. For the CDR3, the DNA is TGTGCCAGCAGCGTAGAGACAGGGTCCGGGGAGCTGTTTTTT. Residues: CASSVETGSGELFF.

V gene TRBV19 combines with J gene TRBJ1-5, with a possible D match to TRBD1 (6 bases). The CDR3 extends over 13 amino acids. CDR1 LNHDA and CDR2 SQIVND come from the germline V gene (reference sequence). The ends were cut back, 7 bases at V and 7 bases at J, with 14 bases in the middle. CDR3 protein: CASTLRGNQPQHF. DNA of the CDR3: TGTGCCAGTACCCTAAGGGGGAACCAGCCCCAGCATTTT. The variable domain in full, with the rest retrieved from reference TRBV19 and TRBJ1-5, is DGGITQSPKYLFRKEGQNVTLSCEQNLNHDAMYWYRQDPGQGLRLIYYSQIVNDFQKGDIAEGYSVSREKKESFPLTVTSAQKNPTAFYLCASTLRGNQPQHFGDGTRLSIL.

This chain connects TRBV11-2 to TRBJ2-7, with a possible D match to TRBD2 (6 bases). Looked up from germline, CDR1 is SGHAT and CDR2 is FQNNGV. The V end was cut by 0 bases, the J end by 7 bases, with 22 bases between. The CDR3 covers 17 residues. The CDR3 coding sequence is TGTGCCAGCAGCTTAGATATTTCGGCCCGGATTGCGGGAGAGCAGTACTTC. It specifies CASSLDISARIAGEQYF. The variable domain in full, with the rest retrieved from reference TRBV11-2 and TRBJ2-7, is EAGVAQSPRYKIIEKRQSVAFWCNPISGHATLYWYQQILGQGPKLLIQFQNNGVVDDSQLPKDRFSAERLKGVDSTLKIQPAKLEDSAVYLCASSLDISARIAGEQYFGPGTRLTVT.

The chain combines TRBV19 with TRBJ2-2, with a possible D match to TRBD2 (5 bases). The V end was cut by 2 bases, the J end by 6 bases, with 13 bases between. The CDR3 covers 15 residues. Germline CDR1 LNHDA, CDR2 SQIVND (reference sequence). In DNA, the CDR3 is TGTGCCAGTAGTATAAACGGGATTGTAGCCGGGGAGCTGTTTTTT. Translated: CASSINGIVAGELFF.

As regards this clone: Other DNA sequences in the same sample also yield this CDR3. CDR3 bases: TGTGCCAGCAGCCAAGGGCTAGCCTACGAGCAGTACTTC. Its translation is CASSQGLAYEQYF. The chain employs TRBV3-1 (or the pseudogene TRBV3-2) and TRBJ2-7; D gene ambiguous. Looked up from germline, CDR1 is LGHDT and CDR2 is YNNKEL (reference sequence). Trimming took 1 base from V and 2 from J, leaving 6 bases between them. The CDR3 covers 13 residues.

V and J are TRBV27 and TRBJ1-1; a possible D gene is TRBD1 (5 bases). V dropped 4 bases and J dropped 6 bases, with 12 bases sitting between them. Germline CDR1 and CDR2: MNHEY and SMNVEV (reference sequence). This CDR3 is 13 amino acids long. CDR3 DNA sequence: TGTGCCAGCAGTTCGGGGGGGAGGGCTGAAGCTTTCTTT. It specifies CASSSGGRAEAFF.